This T cell receptor beta chain was identified during a study of regulatory T cells in long-lasting Graves disease. This sample's time point: newly diagnosed GD, antithyroid drugs for less than 3 months. The TCR library was made from RNA that had been extracted from PBMCs in TRIzol. Diagnosis followed American Thyroid Association guidelines for Graves' disease. Patients of an endocrinology department in Xi'an, China, were included. Germline loops: CDR1 MDHEN, CDR2 SYDVKM. The CDR3 consists of 13 residues. V was trimmed by 2 bases and J by 6 bases, leaving 11 bases between them. This clonotype was detected ten times or more. The TCR beta library used iRepertoire HTBI primers with Arm-PCR amplification of CDR3. Via MiXCR, TCRdb re-called the multiplex PCR reads, giving one row per CDR3 protein. The sample holds approximately 310,000 distinct CDR3 sequences, about a sixth seen once.

Sequencing used peripheral blood mononuclear cells (PBMCs), obtained at new diagnosis, from a patient treated with antithyroid drugs. V usage is TRBV28 and J usage is TRBJ2-7; D gene uncertain. This sequence originates from a female donor with Graves disease. CDR3 sequence (DNA): TGTGCCAGCAGTTTACCCAGCTTCCCCGAGCAGTACTTC. Translated: CASSLPSFPEQYF.